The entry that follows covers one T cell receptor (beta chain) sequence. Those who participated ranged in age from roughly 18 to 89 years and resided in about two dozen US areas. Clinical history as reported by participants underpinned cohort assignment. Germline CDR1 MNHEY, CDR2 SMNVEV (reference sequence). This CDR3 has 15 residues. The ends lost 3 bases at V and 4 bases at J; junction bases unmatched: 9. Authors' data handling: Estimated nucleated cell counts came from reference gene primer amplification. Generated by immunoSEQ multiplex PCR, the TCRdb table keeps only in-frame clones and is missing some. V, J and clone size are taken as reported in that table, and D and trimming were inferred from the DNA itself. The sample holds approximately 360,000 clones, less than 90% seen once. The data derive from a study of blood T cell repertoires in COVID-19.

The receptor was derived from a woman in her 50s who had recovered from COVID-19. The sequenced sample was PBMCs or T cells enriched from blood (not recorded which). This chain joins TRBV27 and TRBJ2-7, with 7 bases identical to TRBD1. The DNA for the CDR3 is TGTGCCAGCAGTTTTCGGTTCGGGACAGAGTACGAGCAGTACTTC. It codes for CASSFRFGTEYEQYF.